This T cell receptor beta chain was retrieved from a study of shared clonotypes between healthy human individuals. Overall study findings and caveats: An expected dependence of interdonor clonotype sharing on sequencing depth was noted. Compared with clonotypes that all four donors shared, non-shared clonotypes had lower generation probabilities.

The germline gives CDR1 GTSNPN, CDR2 SVGIG (reference sequence). The V end lost 1 base, the J end lost 2 bases, and 8 bases lay between the germline ends. The CDR3 totals 13 residues. TCRdb's table, derived via immunoSEQ multiplex PCR, lists solely in-frame clones and lacks some. The sample records 1.5 million to 2.5 million clones, about 95% being singletons. It was CD45RO-negative cells, positively selected for CCR7, that made up naive CD8 cells, with terminally differentiated effector memory CD45RA+ cells excluded. There were no recent acute infections or vaccinations among the donors, who were healthy HIV-negative adults. Concerning this clone: The antigen is not known.

This chain joins TRBV30 and TRBJ1-1; the D is unclear. The origin of this receptor is a man aged 18 to 29 in good health. Sequences were obtained from naive CD8+ T cells sorted from blood. The CDR3 nucleotides are TGTGCCTGGAGTGGGTCGGATAACACTGAAGCTTTCTTT. It is translated as CAWSGSDNTEAFF.